Following are 30 T cell receptor beta chains from one sample sequenced in a study of technical replicates of blood from a handful of donors. Profiling relied on immunoSEQ multiplex PCR, and the TCRdb table lists in-frame clones only, not all of them. The sample lists 65,000 to 95,000 clones; just over 85% were seen once. The sequenced sample consisted of PBMCs. The source of these receptors is a human donor in good health. Some clones in this sample may be carry-over from other donors' samples.

This chain uses TRBV10-3 with TRBJ2-5; TRBD2 matches 10 bases. CDR1 and CDR2 from the germline V gene are ENHRY and SYGVKD. The CDR3 runs to 16 residues. V trimming: 6 bases; J trimming: 2 bases; junction bases outside the gene matches: 9. This CDR3 reads CAISGSGLAAQETQYF. For the CDR3, the DNA is TGTGCCATCAGCGGATCCGGACTAGCGGCTCAAGAGACCCAGTACTTC.

This chain joins TRBV19 and TRBJ2-1; D perhaps matches TRBD1 (5 bases). CDR1 and CDR2 from the germline V gene are LNHDA and SQIVND (reference sequence). The CDR3 extends over 13 amino acids. The ends were cut back, 7 bases at V and 0 bases at J, with 7 bases in the middle. The CDR3 spells CASTGYSYNEQFF. The CDR3 bases are TGTGCCAGTACAGGGTACTCCTACAATGAGCAGTTCTTC.

The genes are TRBV5-1 and TRBJ1-4, with 8 bases aligning to TRBD1. With V trimmed by 4 bases and J by 7 bases, 6 bases remained unmatched. The V gene's germline CDR1 is SGHRS and CDR2 YFSETQ. This CDR3 region has 14 residues. The CDR3 region is CASSRTGSGEKLFF. In DNA, the CDR3 is TGCGCCAGCAGCCGGACAGGGTCCGGTGAAAAACTGTTTTTT.

The chain carries TRBV15 and TRBJ2-7, with 7 bases that match TRBD2. V was pared by 0 bases and J by 4 bases, with 3 bases of the junction left unmatched. CDR1 is LNHNV, CDR2 YYDKDF, per germline (reference sequence). The CDR3 runs 14 residues. CDR3 in DNA: TGTGCCACCAGCAGAGAAGGACTAGTTTACGAGCAGTACTTC. Protein sequence: CATSREGLVYEQYF.

This clone was recorded only once. This sequence joins TRBV30 and TRBJ2-5; 8 bases are shared with TRBD2. Losses at the gene ends were 0 bases for V and 4 bases for J; bases not matched to a gene: 4. The germline V gene has CDR1 GTSNPN and CDR2 SVGIG (reference sequence). The CDR3 is 14 residues long. The CDR3 DNA is TGTGCCTGGAGTGTGGGAACTAGCGGAGAGACCCAGTACTTC. Amino acid sequence: CAWSVGTSGETQYF.

V and J are TRBV7-2 and TRBJ1-5; possibly TRBD1 for D (6 bases). Trimming cost V 4 bases and J 2 bases, with 15 bases left between them. The CDR3 extends over 16 amino acids. Germline CDR1 is SGHTA and CDR2 is FQGNSA. CDR3 region: CASSSDKGVGNQPQHF. The CDR3 DNA follows: TGTGCCAGCAGCTCCGATAAGGGGGTTGGCAATCAGCCCCAGCATTTT.

V is TRBV4-1 and J is TRBJ2-5, with TRBD1 matching over 8 bases. V lost 9 bases to trimming and J lost 8 bases; unmatched junction nucleotides: 11. The CDR3 loop spans 13 amino acids. Germline CDR1 and CDR2: MGHRA and YSYEKL. The CDR3 loop is CASSSQGAVTQYF. DNA of the CDR3: TGCGCCAGTTCATCCCAGGGGGCAGTAACCCAGTACTTC.

This chain connects TRBV7-8 to TRBJ1-3, with D perhaps matching TRBD1 (5 bases). V gave up 4 bases and J gave up 0 bases, with 10 bases separating them. Germline V gene data show CDR1 as SGHVS and CDR2 as FQNEAQ. There are 15 residues in the CDR3. CDR3 in amino acids: CASSSPTVSGNTIYF. The CDR3 coding sequence is TGTGCCAGCAGCTCTCCGACAGTCTCTGGAAACACCATATATTTT.

This chain uses TRBV7-8 with TRBJ2-7; D possibly corresponds to TRBD2 (6 bases). V lost 1 base, J lost 5 bases, and 18 bases lay in between. Germline assignment: CDR1 SGHVS and CDR2 FQNEAQ. The CDR3 is made up of 16 amino acids. The CDR3 spells CASSLEEVAPGDEQYF. For the CDR3, the DNA is TGTGCCAGCAGCTTAGAGGAGGTAGCACCGGGGGACGAGCAGTACTTC.

V gene TRBV7-2 combines with J gene TRBJ1-6; D not resolved. V lost 4 bases to trimming and J lost 16 bases, with 23 bases between them. The CDR3 extends over 15 amino acids. The germline V gene encodes CDR1 SGHTA and CDR2 FQGNSA. CDR3 residues: CASSSPRPRTILLHF. Written as DNA, the CDR3 is TGTGCCAGCAGCTCCCCCCGCCCAAGGACTATCCTACTCCACTTT. The entire variable domain, with the rest obtained from reference TRBV7-2 and TRBJ1-6, is as follows: GAGVSQSPSNKVTEKGKDVELRCDPISGHTALYWYRQSLGQGLEFLIYFQGNSAPDKSGLPSDRFSAERTGGSVSTLTIQRTQQEDSAVYLCASSSPRPRTILLHFGNGTRLTVT.

The chain recombines TRBV6-1 with TRBJ2-3; a weak D match, TRBD1 (5 bases). With 3 bases removed from V and 1 base from J, the gap between germline ends came to 11 bases. The CDR3 consists of 15 residues. In germline, CDR1 is MNHNS, CDR2 SASEGT. For the CDR3, the DNA is TGTGCCAGCAGTGACGTGGGCAGGGGCACAGATACGCAGTATTTT. This sequence encodes CASSDVGRGTDTQYF.

The CDR3 loop reads CTSSQDKTSGRSQGETQYF. The CDR3, as DNA: TGCACCAGCAGCCAAGATAAGACTAGCGGGAGGTCCCAGGGAGAGACCCAGTACTTC. The chain employs TRBV1 and TRBJ2-5; no DNA check was done on the table's D call, TRBD2. TRBV1 is a recognized pseudogene. This CDR3 is built from 19 residues.

Remarks on this clone: The same CDR3 can be traced to other DNA sequences in this sample. The gene calls are TRBV7-2 and TRBJ2-3; 13 nucleotides align to TRBD2. CDR3 size: 17 residues. Germline values: CDR1 SGHTA, CDR2 FQGNSA. The J segment lost 6 bases and the V segment lost 5 bases, leaving 11 bases of the junction unmatched. CDR3 coding DNA: TGTGCCAGCAGCCCTCGACTAGCGGGGGGCAAATTGGATACGCAGTATTTT. Amino acid sequence: CASSPRLAGGKLDTQYF.

This chain links TRBV7-2 with TRBJ2-7; possibly TRBD1 for D (6 bases). The ends were cut back, 1 base at V and 4 bases at J, with 11 bases in the middle. CDR1 is SGHTA, CDR2 FQGNSA, per germline. CDR3 length equals 14 residues. CDR3 nucleotide sequence: TGTGCCAGCAGCTTAGGGCGAGGGGGTTACGAGCAGTACTTC. Translated, it gives CASSLGRGGYEQYF.

V is TRBV11-2 and J is TRBJ2-1; 8 positions match TRBD2. Per germline, CDR1 SGHAT and CDR2 FQNNGV. J was trimmed by 8 bases and V by 3 bases; bases with no gene match: 9. This CDR3 contains 15 residues. In DNA, the CDR3 is TGTGCCAGCAGCTTGGGACTAGGTCAACTATATGAGCAGTTCTTC. It is translated as CASSLGLGQLYEQFF.

This clone was detected only once. J is TRBJ2-1 and V is TRBV5-4; TRBD2 agrees at 10 bases. V lost 1 base to trimming and J lost 4 bases; unmatched junction nucleotides: 5. Germline V gene sequence: CDR1 SGHNT, CDR2 YYREEE (reference sequence). The CDR3 runs to 16 residues. This CDR3 reads CASSLSTSGKYNEQFF. The CDR3 region has the DNA TGTGCCAGCAGCTTGAGTACTAGCGGGAAATACAATGAGCAGTTCTTC.

The chain links TRBV5-1 to TRBJ1-1; D is perhaps TRBD1 (5 bases). This CDR3 has 15 amino acids. Trimming took 6 bases from V and 1 from J, leaving 16 bases between them. Germline V gives CDR1 SGHRS, CDR2 YFSETQ. The CDR3 DNA is TGCGCCAGCACCCCGAACGGGGGATGGAACACTGAAGCTTTCTTT. It codes for CASTPNGGWNTEAFF.

The chain links TRBV7-9 to TRBJ2-7, with 7 bases fitting TRBD2. The V segment lost 4 bases and the J segment 0 bases; nucleotides outside the gene matches: 6. This CDR3 is built from 15 residues. Germline assignment: CDR1 SEHNR and CDR2 FQNEAQ (reference sequence). The CDR3 DNA is TGTGCCAGCAGCTCAGCTAGCGGTCGCTCCTACGAGCAGTACTTC. Translation: CASSSASGRSYEQYF.

The table lists this clone with a few counts. V and J are TRBV18 and TRBJ2-2; 8 nucleotides line up with TRBD1. The CDR3 sequence is 14 residues long. Germline CDR1 KGHSH, CDR2 LQKENI. V lost 6 bases to trimming and J lost 3 bases; unmatched junction nucleotides: 3. The CDR3: CASSDREDTGELFF. The CDR3 DNA follows: TGTGCCAGCTCGGACAGGGAGGACACCGGGGAGCTGTTTTTT.

This clone was found once. The chain is built from TRBV5-1 and TRBJ2-2, with TRBD2 matching over 14 bases. CDR3 length equals 18 residues. Germline lookup yields CDR1 SGHRS and CDR2 YFSETQ. With V trimmed by 3 bases and J by 0 bases, 4 bases remained unmatched. The CDR3 DNA reads TGCGCCAGCAGCTCGGGACTAGCGGGGGCCGCGAACACCGGGGAGCTGTTTTTT. This codes for CASSSGLAGAANTGELFF.

J is TRBJ2-1 and V is TRBV10-2, with 9 bases aligning to TRBD2. V was pared by 8 bases and J by 0 bases, with 14 bases of the junction left unmatched. Germline CDR1 and CDR2: WSHSY and SAAADI. The CDR3 has 18 residues. CDR3 region: CASWGWASGESSYNEQFF. The CDR3, as DNA: TGCGCCAGCTGGGGCTGGGCTAGCGGGGAAAGCTCCTACAATGAGCAGTTCTTC.

The chain employs TRBV27 and TRBJ1-3, with 7 positions matching TRBD1. This CDR3 is 17 amino acids long. V lost 4 bases to trimming and J lost 3 bases; unmatched junction nucleotides: 12. Germline lookup yields CDR1 MNHEY and CDR2 SMNVEV (reference sequence). This CDR3 is CASSYVTRGALGNTIYF. The CDR3 DNA is TGTGCCAGCAGTTATGTGACCAGGGGGGCTCTTGGAAACACCATATATTTT.

The chain recombines TRBV9 with TRBJ1-1; tentative D call: TRBD1 (6 bases). The length of the CDR3 is 14 residues. CDR1 is SGDLS, CDR2 YYNGEE, per germline. The ends were cut back, 1 base at V and 4 bases at J, with 11 bases in the middle. The CDR3 loop is CASSVQGISTEAFF. CDR3 DNA: TGTGCCAGCAGCGTACAGGGGATCTCCACTGAAGCTTTCTTT.

This clone was observed once. The chain employs TRBV5-1 and TRBJ2-5, with TRBD2 matching 13 bases. V was clipped by 2 bases and J by 3 bases; unmatched bases: 4. The CDR3 extends over 16 amino acids. Germline V gene lookup returns CDR1 SGHRS and CDR2 YFSETQ. CDR3 residues: CASSFLGLAGEETQYF. CDR3 nucleotides: TGCGCCAGCAGCTTCCTAGGACTAGCGGGAGAAGAGACCCAGTACTTC.

This chain joins TRBV7-9 and TRBJ1-1; D might be TRBD1 (5 bases). Between the trimmed V and J ends, which lost 7 bases and 1 base, there was a span of 16 bases. There are 15 residues in the CDR3. The germline CDR1 and CDR2 sequences are SEHNR and FQNEAQ (reference sequence). The CDR3 region has the DNA TGTGCCAGCATCCCCGACCGGGGGAGGAACACTGAAGCTTTCTTT. Translation gives CASIPDRGRNTEAFF.

As regards this clone: Distinct nucleotide sequences in the sample also encode this CDR3. The chain uses TRBV7-2 and TRBJ1-3; D is possibly TRBD1 (6 bases). The ends were cut back, 5 bases at V and 0 bases at J, with 11 bases in the middle. Germline CDR1 SGHTA, CDR2 FQGNSA. The CDR3 runs 15 residues. The CDR3 DNA reads TGTGCCAGCAGCCGGGACACATCCTCTGGAAACACCATATATTTT. It yields the protein CASSRDTSSGNTIYF.

CDR3 in DNA: TGTGCCTGGAGTGTGAGGATGCAAGAGACCCAGTACTTC. It yields the protein CAWSVRMQETQYF. The V and J genes are TRBV30 and TRBJ2-5; no definite D call. V was pared by 0 bases and J by 2 bases, with 7 bases between. Germline values: CDR1 GTSNPN, CDR2 SVGIG (reference sequence). The CDR3 length is 13 residues.

The chain combines TRBV6-5 with TRBJ1-2; D is undetermined. CDR1 is MNHEY and CDR2 is SVGAGI in the germline V gene. The V gene lost 7 bases and the J gene lost 3 bases, with 12 bases spanning the gap. CDR3 length: 13 amino acids. Here the CDR3 DNA reads TGTGCCAGCACTATGACCGGGGACTATGGCTACACCTTC. Translating gives CASTMTGDYGYTF.

This chain links TRBV19 with TRBJ2-1; 7 nucleotides align to TRBD2. The CDR3 length is 15 residues. In germline, CDR1 is LNHDA, CDR2 SQIVND (reference sequence). V dropped 3 bases and J dropped 7; count of bases not matched to a gene: 9. CDR3 region: CASSIRREIGNEQFF. The DNA for the CDR3 is TGTGCCAGTAGTATTAGGCGGGAGATTGGTAATGAGCAGTTCTTC. Full variable domain (outside the CDR3, taken from reference TRBV19 and TRBJ2-1): DGGITQSPKYLFRKEGQNVTLSCEQNLNHDAMYWYRQDPGQGLRLIYYSQIVNDFQKGDIAEGYSVSREKKESFPLTVTSAQKNPTAFYLCASSIRREIGNEQFFGPGTRLTVL.

This clone was recorded only once. This sequence joins TRBV5-1 and TRBJ1-2; 7 positions match TRBD1. There are 15 residues in the CDR3. Germline CDR1 reads SGHRS; CDR2 reads YFSETQ. After removal of 0 bases from V and 3 bases from J, the junction contained 5 bases not matched to a gene. For the CDR3, the DNA is TGCGCCAGCAGCTTGGGTAGAGGGGGCCACTATGGCTACACCTTC. It encodes CASSLGRGGHYGYTF.